In its sample, the clone carrying this TCR beta chain was seen many times. Antigen specificity is unknown. The data were taken from a study of identical twins. General study findings and limits: The more abundant beta clonotypes in cord blood had fewer insertions, and memory repertoires did not show this.

TCRdb reanalysed the 5' RACE reads using MiXCR and keeps one entry per CDR3 protein. Among 700,000 to 950,000 distinct CDR3 sequences listed, about 12% were seen once. Losses at the gene ends were 6 bases for V and 7 bases for J; bases not matched to a gene: 10. CDR3 length: 15 residues. Per the germline V gene, CDR1 is KGHDR and CDR2 is SFDVKD. Each donor (without exception) was a healthy Caucasian. The same data also contributed to another study, on yellow fever vaccine responses in identical twins. This second report adds: Twins reportedly showed a vaccine T cell response that seemed partly convergent and partly personalized.

V gene TRBV24-1 combines with J gene TRBJ2-1; 8 nucleotides line up with TRBD1. Sequenced material: PBMCs. The sequence was obtained from a woman aged 18-30 years in good health. For the CDR3, the DNA is TGTGCCACCAGTCCAAGGCAGGGGGCGTTGAATGAGCAGTTCTTC. Protein product: CATSPRQGALNEQFF.